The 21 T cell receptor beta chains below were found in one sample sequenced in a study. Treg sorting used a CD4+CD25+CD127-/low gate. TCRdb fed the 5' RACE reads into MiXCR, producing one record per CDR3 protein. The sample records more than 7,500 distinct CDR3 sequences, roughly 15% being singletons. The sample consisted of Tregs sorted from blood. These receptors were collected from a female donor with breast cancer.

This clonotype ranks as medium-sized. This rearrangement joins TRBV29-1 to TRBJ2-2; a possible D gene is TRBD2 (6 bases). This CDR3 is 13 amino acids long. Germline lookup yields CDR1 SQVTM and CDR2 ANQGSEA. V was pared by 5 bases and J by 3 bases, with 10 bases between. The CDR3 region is CSVSEGDTGELFF. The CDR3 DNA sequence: TGCAGCGTTTCGGAGGGCGACACCGGGGAGCTGTTTTTT.

CDR3 sequence reads: CASGTGLATPRGQYF. The CDR3 nucleotides are TGTGCCAGCGGCACGGGGCTAGCGACCCCTCGGGGGCAGTATTTT. The chain couples TRBV7-2 to TRBJ2-3; D perhaps matches TRBD2 (6 bases). Looked up from germline, CDR1 is SGHTA and CDR2 is FQGNSA. V gave up 8 bases and J gave up 11 bases, with 26 bases separating them. This CDR3 spans 15 amino acids.

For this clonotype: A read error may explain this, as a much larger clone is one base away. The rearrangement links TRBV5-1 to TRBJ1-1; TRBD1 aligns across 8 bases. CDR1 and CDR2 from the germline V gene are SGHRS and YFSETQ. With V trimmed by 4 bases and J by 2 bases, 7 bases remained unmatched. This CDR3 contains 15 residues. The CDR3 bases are TGCGCCAGCAGCAAAGGGACAGGCTCCAACACTGAAGCTTTCTTT. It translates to CASSKGTGSNTEAFF.

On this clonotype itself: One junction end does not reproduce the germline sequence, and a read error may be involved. The CDR3 here is CASSPGLAEAFF. The CDR3 DNA is TGTGCCAGCAGCCCGGGGTTGGCTGAAGCTTTCTTT. The chain is built from TRBV5-1 and TRBJ1-1; no clear D. In germline, CDR1 is SGHRS, CDR2 YFSETQ. There are 12 residues in the CDR3.

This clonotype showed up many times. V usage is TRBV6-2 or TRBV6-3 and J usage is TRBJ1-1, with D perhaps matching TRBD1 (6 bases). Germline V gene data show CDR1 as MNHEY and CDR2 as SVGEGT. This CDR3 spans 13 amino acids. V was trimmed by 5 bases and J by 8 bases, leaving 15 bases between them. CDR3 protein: CASSRGRGAEAFF. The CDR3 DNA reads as TGTGCCAGCAGTAGAGGACGGGGGGCGGAAGCTTTCTTT.

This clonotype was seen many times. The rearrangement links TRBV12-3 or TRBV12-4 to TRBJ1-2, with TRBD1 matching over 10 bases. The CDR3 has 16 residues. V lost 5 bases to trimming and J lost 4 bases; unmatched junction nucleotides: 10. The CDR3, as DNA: TGTGCCAGCAGTCCCTTAGGGACAGGGGATAGCTATGGCTACACCTTC. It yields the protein CASSPLGTGDSYGYTF.

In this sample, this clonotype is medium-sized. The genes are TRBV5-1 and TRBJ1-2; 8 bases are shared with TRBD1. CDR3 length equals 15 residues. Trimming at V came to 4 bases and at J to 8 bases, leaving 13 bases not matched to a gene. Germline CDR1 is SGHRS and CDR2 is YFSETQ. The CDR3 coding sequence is TGCGCCAGCAGCGAAACCGGGACAGGTGCCAGAGGCTACACCTTC. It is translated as CASSETGTGARGYTF.

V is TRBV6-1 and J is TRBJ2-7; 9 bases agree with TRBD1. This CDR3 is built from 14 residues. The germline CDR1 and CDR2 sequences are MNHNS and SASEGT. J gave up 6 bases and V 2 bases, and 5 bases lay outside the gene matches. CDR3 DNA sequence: TGTGCCAGCAGTGAAACAGGGGGCACCGGCGAGCAGTACTTC. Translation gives CASSETGGTGEQYF.

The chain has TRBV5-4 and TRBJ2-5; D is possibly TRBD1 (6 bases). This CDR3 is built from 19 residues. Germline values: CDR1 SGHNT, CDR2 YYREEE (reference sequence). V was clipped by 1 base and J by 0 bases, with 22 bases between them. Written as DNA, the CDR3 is TGTGCCAGCAGCTTGCTAGAGTCGTACAGGGCCATGTACCAAGAGACCCAGTACTTC. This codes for CASSLLESYRAMYQETQYF.

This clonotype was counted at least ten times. Here the CDR3 reads CASSWTSGSREQYF. CDR3 coding DNA: TGTGCCAGTAGTTGGACTAGCGGCTCTCGCGAGCAGTACTTC. The chain links TRBV19 to TRBJ2-7; 10 nucleotides match TRBD2. J was trimmed by 6 bases and V by 5 bases; bases with no gene match: 7. The germline CDR1 and CDR2 sequences are LNHDA and SQIVND (reference sequence). CDR3 length: 14 residues.

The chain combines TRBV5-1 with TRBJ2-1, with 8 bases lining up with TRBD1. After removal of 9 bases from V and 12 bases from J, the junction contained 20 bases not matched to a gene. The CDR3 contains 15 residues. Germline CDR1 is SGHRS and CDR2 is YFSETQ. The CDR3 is CANRQGGQGFDGQFF. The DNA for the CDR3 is TGCGCCAACAGACAGGGAGGACAGGGATTTGATGGGCAGTTCTTC.

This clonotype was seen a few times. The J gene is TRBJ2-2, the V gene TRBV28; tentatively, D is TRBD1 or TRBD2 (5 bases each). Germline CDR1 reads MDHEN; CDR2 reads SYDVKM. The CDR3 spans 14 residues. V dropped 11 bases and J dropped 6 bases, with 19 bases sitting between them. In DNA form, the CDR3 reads TGTGCCTCGTCGGGGACCCACGGCTCCGGGGAGCTGTTTTTT. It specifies CASSGTHGSGELFF.

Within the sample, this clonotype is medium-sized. CDR3 sequence: CSVGDLSPQYF. Here the CDR3 DNA reads TGCAGCGTTGGTGACCTCTCCCCCCAGTACTTC. The V gene is TRBV29-1, the J gene TRBJ2-7; D unresolved. The V gene's germline CDR1 is SQVTM and CDR2 ANQGSEA. V was cut by 4 bases and J by 10 bases, with 14 bases left in between. CDR3 length: 11 amino acids.

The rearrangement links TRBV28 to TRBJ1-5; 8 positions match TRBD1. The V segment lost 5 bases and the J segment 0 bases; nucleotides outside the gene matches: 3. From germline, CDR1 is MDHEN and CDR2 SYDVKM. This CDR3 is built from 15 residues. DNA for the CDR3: TGTGCCAGCAGTGCGGACAGGGATAGCAATCAGCCCCAGCATTTT. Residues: CASSADRDSNQPQHF.

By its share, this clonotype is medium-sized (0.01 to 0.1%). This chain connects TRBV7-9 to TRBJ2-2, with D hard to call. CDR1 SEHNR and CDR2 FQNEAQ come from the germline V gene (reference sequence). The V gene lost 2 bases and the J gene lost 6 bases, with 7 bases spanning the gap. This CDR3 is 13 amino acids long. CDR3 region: CASSLPLAGELFF. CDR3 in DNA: TGTGCCAGCAGCTTACCGTTGGCCGGGGAGCTGTTTTTT.

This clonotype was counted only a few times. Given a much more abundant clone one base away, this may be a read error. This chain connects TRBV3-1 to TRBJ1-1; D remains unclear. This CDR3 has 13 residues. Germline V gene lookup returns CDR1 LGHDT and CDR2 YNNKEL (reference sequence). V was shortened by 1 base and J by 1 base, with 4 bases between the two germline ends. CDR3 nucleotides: TGTGCCAGCAGCCAAGGGGAGAACACTGAAGCTTTCTTT. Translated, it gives CASSQGENTEAFF.

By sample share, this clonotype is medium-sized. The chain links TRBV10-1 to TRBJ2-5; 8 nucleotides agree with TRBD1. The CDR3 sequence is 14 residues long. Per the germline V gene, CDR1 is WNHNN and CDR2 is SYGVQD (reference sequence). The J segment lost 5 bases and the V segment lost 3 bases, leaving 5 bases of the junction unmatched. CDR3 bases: TGCGCCAGCAGTGACCGGACAGGGAGGGAGACCCAGTACTTC. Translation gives CASSDRTGRETQYF.

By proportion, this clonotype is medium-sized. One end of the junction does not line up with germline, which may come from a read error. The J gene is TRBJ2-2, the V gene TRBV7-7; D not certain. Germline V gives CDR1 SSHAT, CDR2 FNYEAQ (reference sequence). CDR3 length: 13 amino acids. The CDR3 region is CASSPELGGELFF. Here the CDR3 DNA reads TGTGCTAGCAGCCCCGAGTTGGGCGGGGAGCTGTTTTTT.

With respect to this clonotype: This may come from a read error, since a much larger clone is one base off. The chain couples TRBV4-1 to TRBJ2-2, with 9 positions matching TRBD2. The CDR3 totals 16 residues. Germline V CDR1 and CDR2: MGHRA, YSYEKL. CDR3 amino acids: CASSQVAREGSGELSF. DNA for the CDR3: TGCGCCAGCAGCCAAGTAGCGCGGGAGGGGTCCGGGGAGCTGTCTTTT.

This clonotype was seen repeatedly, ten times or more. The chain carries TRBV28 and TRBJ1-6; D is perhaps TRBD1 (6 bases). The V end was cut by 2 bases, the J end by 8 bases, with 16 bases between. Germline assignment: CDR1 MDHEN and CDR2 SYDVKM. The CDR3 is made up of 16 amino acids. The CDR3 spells CASSLPLGGSDSPLHF. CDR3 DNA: TGTGCCAGCAGTTTACCTCTCGGGGGCTCGGATTCACCCCTCCACTTT.

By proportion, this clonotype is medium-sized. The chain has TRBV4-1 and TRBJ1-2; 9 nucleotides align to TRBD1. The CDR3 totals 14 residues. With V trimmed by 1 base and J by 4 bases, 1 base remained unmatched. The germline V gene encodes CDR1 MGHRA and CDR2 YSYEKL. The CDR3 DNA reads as TGCGCCAGCAGCCAAGGACAGGGGGGCTATGGCTACACCTTC. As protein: CASSQGQGGYGYTF.